Listed below are T cell receptor beta chains from one sample, sequenced in a study of cytomegalovirus exposure and HLA in healthy donors. Profiled with immunoSEQ multiplex PCR; TCRdb holds only in-frame clones, not every one. The table includes some 260,000 clones, more than 85% detected once. Sequenced sample: PBMCs. Every receptor here comes from a man aged 18 to 30 in good health and CMV-seropositive. CDR3s include the opening cysteine and the closing phenylalanine or tryptophan. A D gene is named only where the DNA matches it firmly. The size field is filled for only some rows; it gives once, few, many or a size class.

CDR3aa: CASAISGARNTEAFF; CDR3nt: TGCGCCAGCGCCATCTCCGGGGCACGGAACACTGAAGCTTTCTTT; d_gene: -; v_gene: TRBV5-1; abundance: -; j_gene: TRBJ1-1
CDR3aa: CASSPGGASGFYEQYF; CDR3nt: TGCGCCAGCAGCCCCGGAGGGGCTAGCGGATTCTACGAGCAGTACTTC; d_gene: TRBD2; v_gene: TRBV5-1; abundance: -; j_gene: TRBJ2-7
CDR3aa: CASSVDNGRAREQYF; CDR3nt: TGTGCCAGCAGCGTAGACAACGGGAGGGCCAGGGAGCAGTACTTC; d_gene: TRBD2; v_gene: TRBV9; abundance: -; j_gene: TRBJ2-7
CDR3aa: CATSTGRALNNEQFF; CDR3nt: TGTGCTACCTCTACCGGGAGGGCCTTAAACAATGAGCAGTTCTTC; d_gene: TRBD2; v_gene: TRBV30; abundance: -; j_gene: TRBJ2-1
CDR3aa: CASSLGGGYTF; CDR3nt: TGTGCCAGCAGCTTGGGAGGTGGCTACACCTTC; d_gene: -; v_gene: TRBV11-2; abundance: -; j_gene: TRBJ1-2
CDR3aa: CAWRPGRVHSNQPQHF; CDR3nt: TGTGCCTGGAGGCCAGGACGAGTGCATAGCAATCAGCCCCAGCATTTT; d_gene: -; v_gene: TRBV30; abundance: -; j_gene: TRBJ1-5
CDR3aa: CASSTGVPPLLSGNTIYF; CDR3nt: TGCGCCAGCAGCACAGGGGTTCCCCCTTTACTCTCTGGAAACACCATATATTTT; d_gene: TRBD1; v_gene: TRBV5-1; abundance: -; j_gene: TRBJ1-3
CDR3aa: CASSLNGDLSYEQYF; CDR3nt: TGTGCCAGCAGTTTAAACGGGGACCTCTCCTACGAGCAGTACTTC; d_gene: -; v_gene: TRBV27; abundance: -; j_gene: TRBJ2-7
CDR3aa: CASSWDFEAFF; CDR3nt: TGTGCCAGCAGCTGGGACTTCGAAGCTTTCTTT; d_gene: -; v_gene: TRBV7-9; abundance: many; j_gene: TRBJ1-1
CDR3aa: CASSYSEEGYGYTF; CDR3nt: TGTGCCAGCAGTTACTCGGAAGAGGGGTATGGCTACACCTTC; d_gene: -; v_gene: TRBV6-5; abundance: -; j_gene: TRBJ1-2
CDR3aa: CASSEMGSTEAFF; CDR3nt: TGTGCCAGCAGTGAAATGGGGAGCACTGAAGCTTTCTTT; d_gene: -; v_gene: TRBV25-1; abundance: -; j_gene: TRBJ1-1
CDR3aa: CASGKRGSSYEQYF; CDR3nt: TGTGCCAGCGGAAAGCGGGGGAGCTCCTACGAGCAGTACTTC; d_gene: TRBD2; v_gene: TRBV25-1; abundance: -; j_gene: TRBJ2-7
CDR3aa: CSVGPGGGTDTQYF; CDR3nt: TGCAGCGTTGGCCCTGGGGGGGGCACAGATACGCAGTATTTT; d_gene: TRBD2; v_gene: TRBV29-1; abundance: -; j_gene: TRBJ2-3
CDR3aa: CASSLGLAGPYEQYF; CDR3nt: TGTGCCAGCAGTTTGGGTTTAGCGGGGCCCTACGAGCAGTACTTC; d_gene: TRBD2; v_gene: TRBV27; abundance: -; j_gene: TRBJ2-7
CDR3aa: CAGTTLNGAREDGYTF; CDR3nt: TGTGCCGGAACAACGCTAAATGGTGCCAGGGAGGACGGCTACACCTTC; d_gene: -; v_gene: TRBV5-3; abundance: -; j_gene: TRBJ1-2
CDR3aa: CSVDMIGGSYTF; CDR3nt: TGCAGCGTTGACATGATCGGCGGAAGCTACACCTTC; d_gene: -; v_gene: TRBV29-1; abundance: -; j_gene: TRBJ1-2
CDR3aa: CASSERDRGYEQYF; CDR3nt: TGTGCCAGCAGTGAAAGGGACAGGGGCTACGAGCAGTACTTC; d_gene: TRBD1; v_gene: TRBV25-1; abundance: -; j_gene: TRBJ2-7
CDR3aa: CASSPGRDRERGEAFF; CDR3nt: TGTGCCAGCAGCCCAGGACGGGACAGGGAACGGGGTGAAGCTTTCTTT; d_gene: TRBD1; v_gene: TRBV11-3; abundance: -; j_gene: TRBJ1-1
CDR3aa: CASSRTGGTSSYEQYF; CDR3nt: TGTGCCAGCAGCCGGACAGGGGGCACGAGCTCCTACGAGCAGTACTTC; d_gene: TRBD1; v_gene: TRBV7-6; abundance: -; j_gene: TRBJ2-7
CDR3aa: CAWSVLTVYGYTF; CDR3nt: TGTGCCTGGAGTGTTTTGACGGTCTATGGCTACACCTTC; d_gene: -; v_gene: TRBV30; abundance: once; j_gene: TRBJ1-2
CDR3aa: CSVVRLNSYEQYF; CDR3nt: TGCAGCGTGGTACGTCTTAACTCCTACGAGCAGTACTTC; d_gene: -; v_gene: TRBV29-1; abundance: -; j_gene: TRBJ2-7
CDR3aa: CASSLGRTNYGYTF; CDR3nt: TGTGCCAGCAGTTTAGGACGAACTAACTATGGCTACACCTTC; d_gene: -; v_gene: TRBV6-1; abundance: -; j_gene: TRBJ1-2
CDR3aa: CASRGSGGYEQYF; CDR3nt: TGTGCCAGCCGAGGCAGTGGGGGCTACGAGCAGTACTTC; d_gene: -; v_gene: TRBV27; abundance: -; j_gene: TRBJ2-7
CDR3aa: CATSRQGLAYEQYF; CDR3nt: TGTGCCACCTCGCGCCAAGGTCTAGCCTACGAGCAGTACTTC; d_gene: -; v_gene: TRBV19; abundance: -; j_gene: TRBJ2-7
CDR3aa: CSVVRGYEQFF; CDR3nt: TGCAGCGTTGTTAGGGGCTATGAGCAGTTCTTC; d_gene: -; v_gene: TRBV29-1; abundance: -; j_gene: TRBJ2-1
CDR3aa: CASSHSDADSYEQYF; CDR3nt: TGTGCCAGCAGCCACTCGGACGCTGATTCCTACGAGCAGTACTTC; d_gene: -; v_gene: TRBV9; abundance: -; j_gene: TRBJ2-7
CDR3aa: CASSLAGSSYNEQFF; CDR3nt: TGTGCCAGCAGTTTAGCGGGAAGCTCCTACAATGAGCAGTTCTTC; d_gene: TRBD2; v_gene: TRBV6-5; abundance: -; j_gene: TRBJ2-1
CDR3aa: CASSFQGLKTTEAFF; CDR3nt: TGTGCCAGCAGCTTCCAGGGCCTCAAGACGACTGAAGCTTTCTTT; d_gene: -; v_gene: TRBV7-9; abundance: many; j_gene: TRBJ1-1
CDR3aa: CASSDLTIEQFF; CDR3nt: TGTGCCAGCAGTGATCTAACAATTGAGCAGTTCTTC; d_gene: -; v_gene: TRBV2; abundance: -; j_gene: TRBJ2-1
CDR3aa: CASSWDSNAEAFF; CDR3nt: TGTGCCAGCAGTTGGGACAGTAACGCTGAAGCTTTCTTT; d_gene: TRBD1; v_gene: TRBV6-1; abundance: -; j_gene: TRBJ1-1
CDR3aa: CASSSPLAYNEQFF; CDR3nt: TGTGCCAGCAGCTCCCCATTAGCCTACAATGAGCAGTTCTTC; d_gene: -; v_gene: TRBV9; abundance: -; j_gene: TRBJ2-1
CDR3aa: CASSIGPGNQPQHF; CDR3nt: TGTGCCAGTAGTATTGGTCCTGGCAATCAGCCCCAGCATTTT; d_gene: -; v_gene: TRBV19; abundance: few; j_gene: TRBJ1-5
CDR3aa: CASSRRLAGGSGNEQFF; CDR3nt: TGCGCCAGCAGCCGCCGACTAGCGGGAGGTTCAGGCAATGAGCAGTTCTTC; d_gene: TRBD2; v_gene: TRBV5-1; abundance: -; j_gene: TRBJ2-1
CDR3aa: CASSYSGPGYEQYF; CDR3nt: TGTGCCAGCAGTTACAGCGGCCCGGGATACGAGCAGTACTTC; d_gene: -; v_gene: TRBV6-5; abundance: -; j_gene: TRBJ2-7
CDR3aa: CASSPLARRETQYF; CDR3nt: TGTGCCAGCTCACCCTTGGCGCGAAGAGAGACCCAGTACTTC; d_gene: -; v_gene: TRBV18; abundance: -; j_gene: TRBJ2-5
CDR3aa: CASSPLTVNTEAFF; CDR3nt: TGTGCCAGCTCACCGTTAACAGTTAACACTGAAGCTTTCTTT; d_gene: -; v_gene: TRBV18; abundance: -; j_gene: TRBJ1-1
CDR3aa: CASSLVGAQWTEAFF; CDR3nt: TGTGCCAGCAGCTTAGTAGGGGCCCAGTGGACTGAAGCTTTCTTT; d_gene: -; v_gene: TRBV7-9; abundance: -; j_gene: TRBJ1-1
CDR3aa: CASSTYLETQYF; CDR3nt: TGTGCCAGCAGCACGTATCTGGAGACCCAGTACTTC; d_gene: -; v_gene: TRBV5-6; abundance: -; j_gene: TRBJ2-5
CDR3aa: CASNPIGGPYNEQFF; CDR3nt: TGTGCCAGCAACCCGATTGGCGGGCCCTACAATGAGCAGTTCTTC; d_gene: -; v_gene: TRBV27; abundance: -; j_gene: TRBJ2-1
CDR3aa: CASSVVGVADTQYF; CDR3nt: TGTGCCAGCAGCGTAGTAGGGGTCGCAGATACGCAGTATTTT; d_gene: -; v_gene: TRBV9; abundance: -; j_gene: TRBJ2-3
CDR3aa: CSVVQGAYEQYF; CDR3nt: TGCAGCGTTGTACAGGGGGCCTACGAGCAGTACTTC; d_gene: TRBD1; v_gene: TRBV29-1; abundance: -; j_gene: TRBJ2-7
CDR3aa: CASSPEVVETQYF; CDR3nt: TGCGCCAGCAGCCCGGAGGTGGTCGAGACCCAGTACTTC; d_gene: -; v_gene: TRBV5-1; abundance: -; j_gene: TRBJ2-5
CDR3aa: CSVEDRAGGAEQFF; CDR3nt: TGCAGCGTTGAAGATCGGGCGGGGGGGGCGGAGCAGTTCTTC; d_gene: TRBD2; v_gene: TRBV29-1; abundance: -; j_gene: TRBJ2-1
CDR3aa: CASSSTYGTSRGDNEQFF; CDR3nt: TGTGCCAGCAGTTCTACCTACGGGACTAGCCGGGGGGATAATGAGCAGTTCTTC; d_gene: TRBD2; v_gene: TRBV13; abundance: -; j_gene: TRBJ2-1
CDR3aa: CASSLTGAHAGNQPQHF; CDR3nt: TGTGCCAGCAGCTTAACAGGCGCCCATGCGGGCAATCAGCCCCAGCATTTT; d_gene: -; v_gene: TRBV7-9; abundance: few; j_gene: TRBJ1-5
CDR3aa: CASSRPDYEQYF; CDR3nt: TGTGCCAGCAGTCGACCCGACTACGAGCAGTACTTC; d_gene: -; v_gene: TRBV6-6; abundance: -; j_gene: TRBJ2-7
CDR3aa: CASSLAGDTSYEQYF; CDR3nt: TGTGCCAGCAGCTTAGCGGGGGACACATCCTACGAGCAGTACTTC; d_gene: -; v_gene: TRBV7-8; abundance: -; j_gene: TRBJ2-7
CDR3aa: CASSPGRVNTEAFF; CDR3nt: TGTGCCAGCTCACCAGGCAGGGTGAACACTGAAGCTTTCTTT; d_gene: -; v_gene: TRBV18; abundance: -; j_gene: TRBJ1-1
CDR3aa: CASKLVESNEKLFF; CDR3nt: TGTGCCAGCAAATTGGTCGAGAGTAATGAAAAACTGTTTTTT; d_gene: -; v_gene: TRBV27; abundance: -; j_gene: TRBJ1-4
CDR3aa: CASSKPAASYNEQFF; CDR3nt: TGTGCCAGCAGTAAGCCAGCCGCTTCCTACAATGAGCAGTTCTTC; d_gene: -; v_gene: TRBV6-5; abundance: -; j_gene: TRBJ2-1
CDR3aa: CASSLDWARSNEQFF; CDR3nt: TGTGCCAGCAGCTTAGATTGGGCTAGAAGCAATGAGCAGTTCTTC; d_gene: -; v_gene: TRBV11-2; abundance: -; j_gene: TRBJ2-1
CDR3aa: CASSPPGQPGELFF; CDR3nt: TGTGCCAGCTCACCACCTGGACAGCCCGGGGAGCTGTTTTTT; d_gene: -; v_gene: TRBV18; abundance: -; j_gene: TRBJ2-2
CDR3aa: CASSYGPLPYEQYF; CDR3nt: TGTGCCAGCAGCTATGGGCCACTTCCCTACGAGCAGTACTTC; d_gene: -; v_gene: TRBV5-8; abundance: -; j_gene: TRBJ2-7
CDR3aa: CASSQDPAESSYNEQFF; CDR3nt: TGCGCCAGCAGCCAAGATCCGGCGGAAAGCTCCTACAATGAGCAGTTCTTC; d_gene: -; v_gene: TRBV4-3; abundance: -; j_gene: TRBJ2-1
CDR3aa: CASSPLGGVGGNTIYF; CDR3nt: TGTGCCAGCAGCCCACTCGGTGGGGTTGGCGGAAACACCATATATTTT; d_gene: -; v_gene: TRBV14; abundance: few; j_gene: TRBJ1-3
CDR3aa: CASSLDRPYEQYF; CDR3nt: TGCGCCAGCAGCTTGGACCGTCCCTACGAGCAGTACTTC; d_gene: -; v_gene: TRBV5-1; abundance: once; j_gene: TRBJ2-7
CDR3aa: CAWSTSGRANEQFF; CDR3nt: TGTGCCTGGAGTACTAGCGGGAGGGCCAATGAGCAGTTCTTC; d_gene: TRBD2; v_gene: TRBV30; abundance: -; j_gene: TRBJ2-1
CDR3aa: CASRPLAVGWDHEQYF; CDR3nt: TGTGCCAGCAGGCCCTTAGCCGTGGGCTGGGACCACGAGCAGTACTTC; d_gene: -; v_gene: TRBV2; abundance: -; j_gene: TRBJ2-7
CDR3aa: CAWSVVLAGDTQYF; CDR3nt: TGTGCCTGGAGTGTTGTGTTGGCGGGAGATACGCAGTATTTT; d_gene: -; v_gene: TRBV30; abundance: -; j_gene: TRBJ2-3
CDR3aa: CASRQMTSNEQYF; CDR3nt: TGTGCCAGCAGGCAGATGACTAGTAACGAGCAGTACTTC; d_gene: -; v_gene: TRBV7-9; abundance: -; j_gene: TRBJ2-7